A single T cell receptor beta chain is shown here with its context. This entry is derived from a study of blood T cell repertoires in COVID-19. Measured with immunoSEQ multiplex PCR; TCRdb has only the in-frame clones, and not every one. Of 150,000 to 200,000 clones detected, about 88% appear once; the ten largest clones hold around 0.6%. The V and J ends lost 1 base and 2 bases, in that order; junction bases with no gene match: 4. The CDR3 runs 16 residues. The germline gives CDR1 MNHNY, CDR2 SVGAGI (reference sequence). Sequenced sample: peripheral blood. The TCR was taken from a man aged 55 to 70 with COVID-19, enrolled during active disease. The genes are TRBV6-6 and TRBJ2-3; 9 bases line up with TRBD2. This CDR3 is CASSYLSSGTTDTQYF. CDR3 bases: TGTGCCAGCAGTTACTTGTCTAGCGGGACCACAGATACGCAGTATTTT.